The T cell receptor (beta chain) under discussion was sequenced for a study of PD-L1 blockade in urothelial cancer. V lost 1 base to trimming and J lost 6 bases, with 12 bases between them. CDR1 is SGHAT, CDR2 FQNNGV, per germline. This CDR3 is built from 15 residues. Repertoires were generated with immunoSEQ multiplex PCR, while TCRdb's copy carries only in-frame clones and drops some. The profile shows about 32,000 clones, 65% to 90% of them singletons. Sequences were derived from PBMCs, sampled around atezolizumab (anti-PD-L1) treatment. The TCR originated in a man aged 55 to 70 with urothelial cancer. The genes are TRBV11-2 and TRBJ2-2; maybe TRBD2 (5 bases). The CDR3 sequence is CASSLVGVVAGELFF. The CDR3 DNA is TGTGCCAGCAGCTTAGTCGGGGTGGTGGCCGGGGAGCTGTTTTTT.